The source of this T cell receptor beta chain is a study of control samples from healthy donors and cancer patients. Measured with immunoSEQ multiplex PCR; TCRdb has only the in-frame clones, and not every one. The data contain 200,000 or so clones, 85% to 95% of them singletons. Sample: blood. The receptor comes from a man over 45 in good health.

The CDR3 sequence: CASSPRTSGGSKQFF. The DNA for the CDR3 is TGTGCCAGCAGCCCCCGTACTAGCGGGGGATCTAAGCAGTTCTTC. The rearrangement links TRBV3-1 (or the pseudogene TRBV3-2) to TRBJ2-1, with 11 positions matching TRBD2. CDR1 and CDR2 from the germline V gene are LGHDT and YNNKEL (reference sequence). This CDR3 contains 15 residues. With 4 bases clipped from V and 11 bases from J, the junction kept 10 bases outside the gene matches.